These 14 T cell receptor beta chains were all obtained from the same sample, sequenced in a study of circulating and synovial CD4+ cells in juvenile arthritis. Method: immunoSEQ multiplex PCR; TCRdb's copy keeps in-frame clones and lacks some. Among about 33,000 clones listed, 90% to 95% were seen once. Sequencing input: CD4+ T cells from blood. These receptors were obtained from a human donor with juvenile idiopathic arthritis.

The chain couples TRBV4-3 to TRBJ1-1, with D maybe TRBD1 (5 bases). The CDR3 spans 15 residues. Germline lookup yields CDR1 LGHNA and CDR2 YSLEER. The V gene lost 3 bases and the J gene lost 3 bases, with 14 bases spanning the gap. The CDR3 is CASSQGWAQDTEAFF. The CDR3 DNA reads as TGCGCCAGCAGCCAGGGATGGGCACAGGACACTGAAGCTTTCTTT.

For this clone: A read error may produce the germline difference seen at one junction end. The chain recombines TRBV4-2 with TRBJ2-1; the D gene is possibly TRBD2 (7 bases). CDR1 and CDR2 (germline): LGHNA, YNFKEQ. This CDR3 is 15 amino acids long. The CDR3 region is CASSQLTGGYNGQFF. Written as DNA, the CDR3 is TGTGCCAGCAGCCAATTAACGGGGGGCTACAATGGGCAGTTCTTC.

The rearrangement links TRBV5-5 to TRBJ1-6; 9 nucleotides agree with TRBD1. The germline V gene has CDR1 SGHKS and CDR2 YYEKEE (reference sequence). The V segment lost 0 bases and the J segment 10 bases; nucleotides outside the gene matches: 5. The CDR3 runs to 15 residues. The CDR3 DNA follows: TGTGCCAGCAGCTTGGGGGGACAGGGCGGCTCACCCCTCCACTTT. Protein product: CASSLGGQGGSPLHF.

The chain recombines TRBV11-2 with TRBJ2-7; TRBD2 might be the D (6 bases). The CDR3 spans 15 residues. Germline-derived CDR1 and CDR2 are SGHAT and FQNNGV. V was pared by 5 bases and J by 3 bases, with 17 bases between. The CDR3 DNA reads TGTGCCAGCAGCCCTATCGCGGGGCGGTACTACGAGCAGTACTTC. This encodes CASSPIAGRYYEQYF.

The rearrangement joins TRBV6-6 to TRBJ1-2, with TRBD1 identical over 8 bases. V was pared by 6 bases and J by 5 bases, with 11 bases of the junction left unmatched. Germline V gives CDR1 MNHNY, CDR2 SVGAGI (reference sequence). The CDR3 spans 15 residues. The CDR3 spells CASRHKQGADYGYTF. The CDR3 DNA reads TGTGCCAGCAGACACAAGCAGGGGGCTGATTATGGCTACACCTTC.

This chain links TRBV7-2 with TRBJ1-4; 7 bases align to TRBD1. The CDR3 sequence is 15 residues long. V shed 5 bases and J 4 bases; nucleotides not matched to a gene: 7. Germline values: CDR1 SGHTA, CDR2 FQGNSA. Here the CDR3 reads CASSPGDRFNEKLFF. The CDR3 DNA follows: TGTGCCAGCAGCCCGGGGGACAGATTTAATGAAAAACTGTTTTTT.

The rearrangement joins TRBV19 to TRBJ2-1; TRBD2 aligns across 7 bases. Trimming cost V 5 bases and J 3 bases; bases outside gene matches: 16. There are 18 residues in the CDR3. The germline gives CDR1 LNHDA, CDR2 SQIVND (reference sequence). The CDR3 bases are TGTGCCAGTAGTGTATATCCCGTCCGGGCGGGAGTCTACAATGAGCAGTTCTTC. This translates into CASSVYPVRAGVYNEQFF.

V gene TRBV5-6 combines with J gene TRBJ2-2; TRBD1 might be the D (5 bases). Trimming shortened V by 0 bases and J by 6 bases, and 6 bases separated the two germline ends. The CDR3 spans 13 residues. Germline CDR1 is SGHDT and CDR2 is YYEEEE. The CDR3 is CASSLAGPGELFF. CDR3 nucleotide sequence: TGTGCCAGCAGCTTGGCAGGGCCCGGGGAGCTGTTTTTT.

The genes are TRBV7-3 and TRBJ1-2; possible D gene TRBD1, 6 bases. Germline-derived CDR1 and CDR2 are SGHTA and FQGTGA. This CDR3 region has 15 residues. V dropped 5 bases and J dropped 5 bases, with 18 bases sitting between them. CDR3 loop: CASSPKGGRGYGYTF. In DNA form, the CDR3 reads TGTGCCAGCAGCCCTAAGGGGGGGCGCGGGTATGGCTACACCTTC.

The chain recombines TRBV11-2 with TRBJ1-2, with a possible D match to TRBD1 (6 bases). CDR3 size: 13 residues. Germline loops: CDR1 SGHAT, CDR2 FQNNGV. With 1 base removed from V and 3 bases from J, the gap between germline ends came to 6 bases. This CDR3 reads CASSLGTDYGYTF. The CDR3 region has the DNA TGTGCCAGCAGCTTAGGGACAGACTATGGCTACACCTTC.

CDR3 nucleotide sequence: TGTGCCAGCAGTGGACAGGCAAATGAGCAGTTCTTC. Amino acids: CASSGQANEQFF. J is TRBJ2-1 and V is TRBV6-1, with D tentatively TRBD1 (6 bases). Germline-derived CDR1 and CDR2 are MNHNS and SASEGT. The V and J ends lost 4 bases and 7 bases respectively, with 8 bases between them. This CDR3 is 12 amino acids long.

This clone was counted once. J is TRBJ1-2 and V is TRBV6-5; 9 nucleotides agree with TRBD1. The J segment lost 4 bases and the V segment lost 4 bases, leaving 7 bases of the junction unmatched. CDR1 MNHEY and CDR2 SVGAGI come from the germline V gene. This CDR3 contains 15 residues. The CDR3 DNA follows: TGTGCCAGCAGTTCACAGGGGGCAGGCACCTATGGCTACACCTTC. Translated: CASSSQGAGTYGYTF.

The V call is TRBV2, the J call TRBJ2-7; 8 bases are a match to TRBD2. J lost 2 bases, V lost 6 bases, and 3 bases had no gene match. The germline CDR1 and CDR2 sequences are SNHLY and FYNNEI. The CDR3 has 13 amino acids. This CDR3 is CASRLAATYEQYF. For the CDR3, the DNA is TGTGCCAGCAGACTAGCGGCAACCTACGAGCAGTACTTC.

The chain employs TRBV7-9 and TRBJ2-7, with 7 bases identical to TRBD2. V gave up 5 bases and J gave up 0 bases; unmatched junction bases: 10. Per germline, CDR1 SEHNR and CDR2 FQNEAQ (reference sequence). This CDR3 is built from 16 residues. CDR3 protein: CASSQGIRGDSYEQYF. CDR3 coding DNA: TGTGCCAGCAGCCAAGGAATCCGGGGGGACTCCTACGAGCAGTACTTC.